This TCR beta chain emerged from a study of CD8 T cells in ankylosing spondylitis. Overall study results and limits: Disease-linked clones reportedly showed significant enrichment in matched ankylosing spondylitis synovial fluid.

As regards this clonotype: Its antigen is undetermined.

CDR1 and CDR2 from the germline V gene are SQVTM and ANQGSEA. The CDR3 covers 16 residues. V gave up 5 bases and J gave up 4 bases; unmatched junction bases: 7. Libraries for TCR beta were made by quantitative 5'-RACE with molecular barcodes. TCRdb passed the 5' RACE reads through MiXCR, listing each CDR3 protein once. This sample has approximately 100,000 distinct CDR3 sequences; 24% occur once, and the top ten carry 10% to 15%. The sample comprised synovial fluid, either unsorted or a sorted T cell fraction (not recorded which). The receptor's source is a male donor with ankylosing spondylitis. The J gene is TRBJ2-1, the V gene TRBV29-1; 14 bases map to TRBD2. This CDR3 reads CSVKGTSGSRYNEQFF. The CDR3 nucleotides read TGCAGCGTTAAGGGGACTAGCGGGAGTAGGTACAATGAGCAGTTCTTC.